The 9 T cell receptor beta chains given below trace back to one sample, sequenced in a study of T cell changes during pregnancy in multiple sclerosis. Sequenced by immunoSEQ multiplex PCR; TCRdb stores in-frame clones only, minus some. The table lists about 100,000 clones, about 90% of them singletons. Sequencing was performed on peripheral blood, taken in the second trimester of pregnancy. These receptors originate from a female donor with multiple sclerosis, enrolled in a pregnancy study.

The genes are TRBV7-9 and TRBJ2-5, with D maybe TRBD2 (5 bases). Germline lookup yields CDR1 SEHNR and CDR2 FQNEAQ (reference sequence). V gave up 1 base and J gave up 5 bases, with 11 bases separating them. The CDR3 runs to 14 residues. CDR3 sequence reads: CASSLVGAWETQYF. The DNA of the CDR3 is TGTGCCAGCAGCTTAGTGGGAGCCTGGGAGACCCAGTACTTC. Together with reference TRBV7-9 and TRBJ2-5, the CDR3 gives the full variable domain: DTGVSQNPRHKITKRGQNVTFRCDPISEHNRLYWYRQTLGQGPEFLTYFQNEAQLEKSRLLSDRFSAERPKGSFSTLEIQRTEQGDSAMYLCASSLVGAWETQYFGPGTRLLVL.

The chain employs TRBV5-1 and TRBJ1-4, with 9 bases matching TRBD1. Per germline, CDR1 SGHRS and CDR2 YFSETQ. The CDR3 spans 17 residues. The V segment lost 5 bases and the J segment 7 bases; nucleotides outside the gene matches: 15. For the CDR3, the DNA is TGCGCCAGCAGTCTCACCGGGACAGGGTGGCCTGCTGAAAAACTGTTTTTT. Translated, it gives CASSLTGTGWPAEKLFF.

The V call is TRBV5-1, the J call TRBJ2-7; D ambiguous. With 1 base removed from V and 2 bases from J, the gap between germline ends came to 7 bases. CDR1 SGHRS and CDR2 YFSETQ come from the germline V gene. This CDR3 is 13 amino acids long. CDR3 bases: TGCGCCAGCAGCTTGTCCCCAGCCTACGAGCAGTACTTC. This encodes CASSLSPAYEQYF.

This clone was detected only once. This chain connects TRBV29-1 to TRBJ2-7; D not certain. The CDR3 has 12 amino acids. Germline CDR1 and CDR2: SQVTM and ANQGSEA. The ends were cut back, 7 bases at V and 0 bases at J, with 10 bases in the middle. The CDR3 spells CSAAWSSYEQYF. CDR3 sequence (DNA): TGCAGCGCCGCCTGGAGCTCCTACGAGCAGTACTTC.

The CDR3 DNA reads TGTGCCAGCAGCCTAACAGGGGCGCGAGTTACCGGGGAGCTGTTTTTT. It codes for CASSLTGARVTGELFF. The genes are TRBV14 and TRBJ2-2; 7 bases match TRBD1. Unmatched junction bases numbered 10, after V lost 4 bases and J lost 5 bases. CDR3 length: 16 residues. Germline V gene sequence: CDR1 SGHDN, CDR2 FVKESK. Full variable domain (missing parts from reference TRBV14 and TRBJ2-2): EAGVTQFPSHSVIEKGQTVTLRCDPISGHDNLYWYRRVMGKEIKFLLHFVKESKQDESGMPNNRFLAERTGGTYSTLKVQPAELEDSGVYFCASSLTGARVTGELFFGEGSRLTVL.

The chain links TRBV11-2 to TRBJ2-1; 11 bases match TRBD2. J lost 3 bases, V lost 5 bases, and 15 bases had no gene match. The CDR3 has 19 amino acids. Germline loops: CDR1 SGHAT, CDR2 FQNNGV. Written as DNA, the CDR3 is TGTGCCAGCAGCACTCTCAGGGCTAGCGGGAGGTTGGTCTACAATGAGCAGTTCTTC. It codes for CASSTLRASGRLVYNEQFF.

The chain links TRBV19 to TRBJ2-2; TRBD2 aligns across 13 bases. CDR1 is LNHDA, CDR2 SQIVND, per germline (reference sequence). After removal of 9 bases from V and 5 bases from J, the junction contained 12 bases not matched to a gene. The CDR3 sequence is 17 residues long. CDR3 in amino acids: CASGGLAGDRRTGELFF. In DNA form, the CDR3 reads TGTGCCAGCGGAGGACTAGCGGGAGATAGACGAACCGGGGAGCTGTTTTTT.

This chain links TRBV10-3 with TRBJ2-7, with D possibly matching TRBD1 (6 bases). Germline CDR1 is ENHRY and CDR2 is SYGVKD. V was pared by 6 bases and J by 1 base, with 10 bases between. The length of the CDR3 is 13 residues. CDR3 residues: CAISLGTSYEQYF. The CDR3 bases are TGTGCCATCAGCCTCGGGACATCCTACGAGCAGTACTTC.

The chain is built from TRBV5-4 and TRBJ1-2; D gene unclear. The V gene lost 3 bases and the J gene lost 7 bases, with 7 bases spanning the gap. From germline, CDR1 is SGHNT and CDR2 YYREEE (reference sequence). The CDR3 is 11 amino acids. CDR3 coding DNA: TGTGCCAGCAGCTCCGGTGGTGGCTACACCTTC. Its translation: CASSSGGGYTF. The variable domain in full, completed from reference TRBV5-4 and TRBJ1-2, reads ETGVTQSPTHLIKTRGQQVTLRCSSQSGHNTVSWYQQALGQGPQFIFQYYREEENGRGNFPPRFSGLQFPNYSSELNVNALELDDSALYLCASSSGGGYTFGSGTRLTVV.